This T cell receptor (beta chain) is from a study of T cells after yellow fever vaccination. Germline CDR1 is LNHNV and CDR2 is YYDKDF (reference sequence). The CDR3 has 15 residues. Comments on this clonotype: The germline gene is not matched at one end of the junction; a read error may be the cause.

Each CDR3 protein is one row after TCRdb ran MiXCR on the 5' RACE reads. This table has roughly 74,000 distinct CDR3 sequences, about 6.6% appearing once. The clonotype was recovered from a man aged 18 to 29 who received the YFV17D yellow fever vaccine. The V and J genes are TRBV15 and TRBJ2-1; D is possibly TRBD1 or TRBD2 (5 bases each). The specimen was CD8+ T cells sorted from PBMCs, collected about 5 days after the first yellow fever vaccination. The CDR3 sequence is CATSSSVGTSGVEVF. DNA for the CDR3: TGTGCCACCAGCAGCAGTGTGGGGACCTCCGGGGTTGAGGTCTTC.